The present entry profiles one TCR beta chain with its context. Its antigen is as yet unknown. This record belongs to a study of OX40 agonist ivuxolimab in advanced cancers. Looking at the study overall: A male proportion of about 86% was recorded, with mean age approximately 64 years and range roughly 23 to 79. General study findings and limits: At 0.1 to 3.0 mg/kg, CD4+ and CD8+ blood T cells expanded clonally by week 6.

Germline CDR1 reads SEHNR; CDR2 reads FQNEAQ (reference sequence). Trimming left V 3 bases short and J 2 bases short, with 20 bases between. The CDR3 consists of 18 residues. TCRdb's table, derived via immunoSEQ multiplex PCR, lists solely in-frame clones and lacks some. The table lists nearly 70,000 clones, over 75% of them singletons. Exclusion applied to patients with autoimmune disease history or systemic immunosuppression. Sampling of blood occurred at baseline, cycle 4 day 1, and cycle 7 day 1. Sequenced here: CD4+ or CD8+ T cells sorted from blood, sampled in a trial of the OX40 agonist ivuxolimab. The TCR comes from an adult with an advanced solid tumor such as melanoma, head and neck, liver or kidney cancer. The chain employs TRBV7-9 and TRBJ1-3; TRBD1 might be the D (6 bases). The CDR3 sequence: CASSFPIDKGGAGNTIYF. CDR3 in DNA: TGTGCCAGCAGCTTTCCTATAGACAAGGGGGGAGCTGGAAACACCATATATTTT.